This is a list of T cell receptor beta chains from one sample in a study of CD8 T cells in ankylosing spondylitis. TCRdb recomputed calls from the 5' RACE reads with MiXCR, one row per CDR3 protein. The sample carries hundreds of thousands of distinct CDR3 sequences, 25% to 30% recorded once. Sequencing was carried out using blood, either unsorted or a sorted T cell fraction (not recorded which). Source of these receptors: a male donor with ankylosing spondylitis. The CDR3 runs from the conserved cysteine through the conserved F or W. A D gene is named only where the DNA matches it firmly. The size of a clone is reported for some rows only, either as once, few or many, or as a class for expanded clones.

clone size	J gene	D gene	V gene	CDR3 DNA	CDR3 protein
few	TRBJ2-3	-	TRBV5-1	TGCGCCAGCAGCTTAATCCAGGGCGCGGGTAATACGCAGTATTTT	CASSLIQGAGNTQYF
few	TRBJ2-1	-	TRBV20-1	TGCAGTGCTATCGTTCAAAGGGCCGTCTACAATGAGCAGTTCTTC	CSAIVQRAVYNEQFF
few	TRBJ2-7	-	TRBV20-1	TGCAGTGCCGACAGGACCCCCTCCTACGAGCAGTACTTC	CSADRTPSYEQYF
-	TRBJ2-1	TRBD2	TRBV20-1	TGCAGTGCTAGGTTTACCACTAGCGACCACTACAATGAGCAGTTCTTC	CSARFTTSDHYNEQFF
-	TRBJ2-1	-	TRBV13	TGTGCCAGCAGCTCTAGATTTTGGGAGGTTGAGCAGTTCTTC	CASSSRFWEVEQFF
-	TRBJ1-3	TRBD1	TRBV9	TGTGCCAGCAGCGCGCTGACAGGGGATGGAAACACCATATATTTT	CASSALTGDGNTIYF
-	TRBJ2-7	-	TRBV5-5	TGTGTCAGCAGCTTGGCGGGGCGGATCGAGCAGTACTTC	CVSSLAGRIEQYF
-	TRBJ1-6	TRBD1	TRBV7-9	TGTGCCAGCAGCTCACAGGGGACGGGATCACCCCTCCACTTT	CASSSQGTGSPLHF
-	TRBJ1-2	-	TRBV20-1	TGCAGTGCTAGAGATCGAACAGGGCCAAATTTCTACACCTTC	CSARDRTGPNFYTF
-	TRBJ1-5	TRBD1	TRBV20-1	TGCAGTGCCCTGACCCGGGACAGGGGCAATCAGCCCCAGCATTTT	CSALTRDRGNQPQHF
-	TRBJ2-7	TRBD2	TRBV3-1	TGTGCCAGCAGCCATGGGACTAGCGGGATTAACGAGCAGTACTTC	CASSHGTSGINEQYF
few	TRBJ2-7	TRBD1	TRBV10-1	TGCGCCAGCAGTGACCATTCACAGGGGGCGAAATACGAGCAGTACTTC	CASSDHSQGAKYEQYF
-	TRBJ1-5	TRBD1	TRBV12-3/TRBV12-4	TGTGCCAGCAGTTCACTTTTCGGACAGGGGGTTTGGAATCAGCCCCAGCATTTT	CASSSLFGQGVWNQPQHF
-	TRBJ2-3	TRBD2	TRBV27	TGTGCCGCCCGCCCACTAGCGGGAGTGACAGATACGCAGTATTTT	CAARPLAGVTDTQYF
-	TRBJ2-2	TRBD1	TRBV5-1	TGCGCCAGCAGCTTGCGGGACAGACCCACCGGGGAGCTGTTTTTT	CASSLRDRPTGELFF
-	TRBJ1-1	-	TRBV28	TGTGCCAGCAGGCTATACAGGGTAAACACTGAAGCTTTCTTT	CASRLYRVNTEAFF
-	TRBJ2-3	TRBD2	TRBV28	TGTGCCAGCAGTTGGGTAGCGGGGGATACGCAGTATTTT	CASSWVAGDTQYF
-	TRBJ2-1	-	TRBV15	TGTGCCACCAGCAGAGCACCGTACAATGAGCAGTTCTTC	CATSRAPYNEQFF
-	TRBJ1-5	-	TRBV20-1	TGCAGTGCTAGACGGATGGGGCCCCCCAATCAGCCCCAGCATTTT	CSARRMGPPNQPQHF
-	TRBJ2-1	-	TRBV20-1	TGCAGTGCAACCCTACAGGGCTCAAACTCCTACAATGAGCAGTTCTTC	CSATLQGSNSYNEQFF
-	TRBJ2-7	TRBD2	TRBV9	TGTGCCAGCAGCATCGGGACTAGTAACGAGCAGTACTTC	CASSIGTSNEQYF
-	TRBJ2-2	TRBD2	TRBV5-4	TGTGCCAGCAGCCCTATAGCTAGCGGGAGAACCGGGGAGCTGTTTTTT	CASSPIASGRTGELFF
few	TRBJ2-4	TRBD1	TRBV5-1	TGCGCCAGCAGCTTGCATTCCGGGGCAGGGGGTCCCCAAAACATTCAGTACTTC	CASSLHSGAGGPQNIQYF
few	TRBJ2-3	TRBD2	TRBV5-4	TGTGCCAGCACTATGGGGACTAGCGGGAGTAGGTCAGCAGATACGCAGTATTTT	CASTMGTSGSRSADTQYF
-	TRBJ1-2	-	TRBV5-6	TGTGCCAGCAGCCCTTGTCGTGTGGGCGGCTACACCTTC	CASSPCRVGGYTF
-	TRBJ2-3	TRBD2	TRBV12-3/TRBV12-4	TGTGCCAGCATTCTGACTAGCCCCACAGATACGCAGTATTTT	CASILTSPTDTQYF
-	TRBJ2-3	-	TRBV20-1	TGCAGTGCTTCAGATTCCTCGGGCAGCGAGGTGCACGAAGATACGCAGTATTTT	CSASDSSGSEVHEDTQYF
few	TRBJ2-1	TRBD2	TRBV20-1	TGCAGTGCTACAAGCAGAGTAGCGGGAGACAATGAGCAGTTCTTC	CSATSRVAGDNEQFF
few	TRBJ1-5	-	TRBV19	TGTGCCAGTAGTATAGTAGGGCCCGGAGAGCCCCAGCATTTT	CASSIVGPGEPQHF
once	TRBJ2-1	TRBD2	TRBV3-1	TGTGCCAGCAGCGTAAGTCTAGCGGGTGAGCAGTTCTTC	CASSVSLAGEQFF
-	TRBJ2-2	-	TRBV5-1	TGCGCCAGCAGTGGCTCGCTCAACACCGGGGAGCTGTTTTTT	CASSGSLNTGELFF
-	TRBJ2-7	-	TRBV3-1	TGTGCCAGCAGCCACGCGGGATCACCCTCCTACGAGCAGTACTTC	CASSHAGSPSYEQYF
few	TRBJ1-1	TRBD1	TRBV5-1	TGCGCCAGCAGCTGGACAGGGAGTGAGTTGGACACTGAAGCTTTCTTT	CASSWTGSELDTEAFF
-	TRBJ2-3	-	TRBV14	TGTGCCAGCAGCCTGCTCCCGCCGCCAGATACGCAGTATTTT	CASSLLPPPDTQYF
-	TRBJ2-7	-	TRBV21-1	TGTGCCAGCAGCAAGGATACCGGGACAGGGACCTACGAGCAGTACTTC	CASSKDTGTGTYEQYF
many	TRBJ2-1	-	TRBV29-1	TGCAGCGTTGGAGAAAATGAGCAGTTCTTC	CSVGENEQFF
-	TRBJ2-5	-	TRBV5-1	TGCGCCAGCAGCTTGAATTTAGTTGGAAGCCAAGAGACCCAGTACTTC	CASSLNLVGSQETQYF
-	TRBJ2-3	-	TRBV4-2	TGTGCCAGCAGCCAAGTTCAGCGGGCAAGCACAGATACGCAGTATTTT	CASSQVQRASTDTQYF
-	TRBJ2-1	-	TRBV19	TGTGCCAGTAGTACACGGACAGCCTCGCAGTTCTTC	CASSTRTASQFF
-	TRBJ2-3	-	TRBV20-1	TGCAGTGCTAGTAGCACCACAGATACGCAGTATTTT	CSASSTTDTQYF
-	TRBJ2-3	-	TRBV29-1	TGCAGCGTGGACGACCCCGCCAGCGACCACACAGATACGCAGTATTTT	CSVDDPASDHTDTQYF
-	TRBJ2-2	-	TRBV5-1	TGCGCCAGCCCCGTGGGGCCCGGGAGCCGCCGGGACACCGGGGAGCTGTTTTTT	CASPVGPGSRRDTGELFF
-	TRBJ1-1	-	TRBV19	TGTGCCAGTAGACCCCGTGAGGGGCCTACCACTGAAGCTTTCTTT	CASRPREGPTTEAFF
-	TRBJ2-6	-	TRBV2	TGTGCCAGCAGGGAACAGGTGTCTGGGGCCAACGTCCTGACTTTC	CASREQVSGANVLTF
-	TRBJ1-4	TRBD1	TRBV27	TGTGCCAGCAGATCCGGACAGGGGTGGGAAAAACTGTTTTTT	CASRSGQGWEKLFF
few	TRBJ2-5	-	TRBV10-3	TGTGCCATCAGTGAGTCGAAAGGGAAAGAGACCCAGTACTTC	CAISESKGKETQYF
few	TRBJ1-4	-	TRBV7-9	TGTGCCAGCAGCTTAGGGTTTTTTCCCGCAACTAATGAAAAACTGTTTTTT	CASSLGFFPATNEKLFF